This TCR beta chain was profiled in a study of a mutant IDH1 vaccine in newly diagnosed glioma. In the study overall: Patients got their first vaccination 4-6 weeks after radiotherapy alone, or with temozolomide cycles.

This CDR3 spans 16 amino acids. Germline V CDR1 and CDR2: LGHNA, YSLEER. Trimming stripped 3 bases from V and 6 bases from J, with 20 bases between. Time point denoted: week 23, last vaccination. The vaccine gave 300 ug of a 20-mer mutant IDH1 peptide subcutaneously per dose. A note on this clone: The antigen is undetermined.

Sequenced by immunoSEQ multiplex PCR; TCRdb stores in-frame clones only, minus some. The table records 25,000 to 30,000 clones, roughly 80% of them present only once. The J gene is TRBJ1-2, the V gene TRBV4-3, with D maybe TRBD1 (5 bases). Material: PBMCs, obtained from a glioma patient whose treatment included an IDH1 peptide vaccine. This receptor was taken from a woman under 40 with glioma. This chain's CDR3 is CASSHSSSGAMDGYTF. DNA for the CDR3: TGCGCCAGCAGCCATTCCTCCTCCGGGGCGATGGATGGCTACACCTTC.